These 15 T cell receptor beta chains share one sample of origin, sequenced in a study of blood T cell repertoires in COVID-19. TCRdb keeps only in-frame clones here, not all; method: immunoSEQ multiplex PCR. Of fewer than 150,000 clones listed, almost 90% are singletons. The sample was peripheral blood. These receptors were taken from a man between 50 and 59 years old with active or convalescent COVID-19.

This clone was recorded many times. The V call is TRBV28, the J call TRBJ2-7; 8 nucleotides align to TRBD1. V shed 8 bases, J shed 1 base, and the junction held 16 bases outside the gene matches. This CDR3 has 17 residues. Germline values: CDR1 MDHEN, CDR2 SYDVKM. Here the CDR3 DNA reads TGTGCCAGCGCCCGGGACAGGCCTTATCTGGGATCCTACGAGCAGTACTTC. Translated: CASARDRPYLGSYEQYF.

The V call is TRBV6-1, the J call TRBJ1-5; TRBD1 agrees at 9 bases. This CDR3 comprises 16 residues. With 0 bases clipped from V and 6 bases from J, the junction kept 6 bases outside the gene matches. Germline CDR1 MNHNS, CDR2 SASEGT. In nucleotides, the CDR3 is TGTGCCAGCAGTGAAGCTGTCGGGACAGGGTTTCAGCCCCAGCATTTT. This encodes CASSEAVGTGFQPQHF.

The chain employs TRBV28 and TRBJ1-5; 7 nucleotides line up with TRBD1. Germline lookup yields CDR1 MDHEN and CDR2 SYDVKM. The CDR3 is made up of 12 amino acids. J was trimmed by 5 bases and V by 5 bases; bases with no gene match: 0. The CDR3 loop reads CASSQGDQPQHF. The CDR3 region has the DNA TGTGCCAGCAGTCAGGGGGATCAGCCCCAGCATTTT.

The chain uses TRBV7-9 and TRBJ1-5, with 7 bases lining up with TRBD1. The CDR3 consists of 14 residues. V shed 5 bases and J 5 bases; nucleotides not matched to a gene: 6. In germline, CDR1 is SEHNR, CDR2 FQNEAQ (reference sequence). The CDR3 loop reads CASSRQGWDQPQHF. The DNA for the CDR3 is TGTGCCAGCAGCCGACAGGGATGGGATCAGCCCCAGCATTTT. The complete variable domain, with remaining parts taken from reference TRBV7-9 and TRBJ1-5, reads DTGVSQNPRHKITKRGQNVTFRCDPISEHNRLYWYRQTLGQGPEFLTYFQNEAQLEKSRLLSDRFSAERPKGSFSTLEIQRTEQGDSAMYLCASSRQGWDQPQHFGDGTRLSIL.

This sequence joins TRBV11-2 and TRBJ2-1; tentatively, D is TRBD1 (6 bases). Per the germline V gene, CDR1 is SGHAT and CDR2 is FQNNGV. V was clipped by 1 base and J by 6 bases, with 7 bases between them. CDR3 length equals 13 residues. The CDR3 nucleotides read TGTGCCAGCAGCTTAGCAGGGGTCAATGAGCAGTTCTTC. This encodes CASSLAGVNEQFF.

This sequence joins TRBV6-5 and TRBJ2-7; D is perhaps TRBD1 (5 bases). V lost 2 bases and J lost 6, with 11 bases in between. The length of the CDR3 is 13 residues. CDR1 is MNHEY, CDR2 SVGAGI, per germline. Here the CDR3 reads CASSYDSFGEQYF. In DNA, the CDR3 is TGTGCCAGCAGTTACGACAGTTTTGGCGAGCAGTACTTC.

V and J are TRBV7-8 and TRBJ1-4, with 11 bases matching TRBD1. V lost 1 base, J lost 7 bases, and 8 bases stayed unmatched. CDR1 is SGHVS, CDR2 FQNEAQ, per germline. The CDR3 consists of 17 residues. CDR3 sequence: CASSLGRWTGGTEKLFF. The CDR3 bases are TGTGCCAGCAGCTTAGGCCGTTGGACAGGGGGCACTGAAAAACTGTTTTTT.

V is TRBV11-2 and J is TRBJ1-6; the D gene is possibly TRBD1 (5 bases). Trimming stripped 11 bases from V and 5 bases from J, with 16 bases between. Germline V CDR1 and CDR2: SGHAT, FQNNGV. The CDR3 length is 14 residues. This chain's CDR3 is CAGSPGLNNSPLHF. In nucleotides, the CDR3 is TGTGCCGGGTCCCCAGGGTTAAATAATTCACCCCTCCACTTT.

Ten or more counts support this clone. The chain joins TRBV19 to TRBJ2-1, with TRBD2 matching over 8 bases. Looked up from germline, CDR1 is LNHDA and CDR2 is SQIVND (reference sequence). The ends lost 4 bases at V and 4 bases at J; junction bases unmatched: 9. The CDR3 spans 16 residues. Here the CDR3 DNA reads TGTGCCAGTAGTAGTTCCGGGACTAGAGGTTACAATGAGCAGTTCTTC. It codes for CASSSSGTRGYNEQFF.

The CDR3 coding sequence is TGTGCCAGCTCTGCCACCGGCGGCTACGAGCAGTACTTC. This gives the protein CASSATGGYEQYF. The chain has TRBV18 and TRBJ2-7; D is unclear. V was clipped by 6 bases and J by 3 bases, with 12 bases between them. Germline CDR1 reads KGHSH; CDR2 reads LQKENI. The CDR3 loop spans 13 amino acids. The full variable domain, its missing parts supplied by reference TRBV18 and TRBJ2-7, is NAGVMQNPRHLVRRRGQEARLRCSPMKGHSHVYWYRQLPEEGLKFMVYLQKENIIDESGMPKERFSAEFPKEGPSILRIQQVVRGDSAAYFCASSATGGYEQYFGPGTRLTVT.

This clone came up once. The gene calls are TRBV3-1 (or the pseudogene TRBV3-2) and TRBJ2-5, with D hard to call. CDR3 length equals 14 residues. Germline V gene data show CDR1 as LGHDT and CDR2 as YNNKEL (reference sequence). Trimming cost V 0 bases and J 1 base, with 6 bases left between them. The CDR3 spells CASSQDTVQETQYF. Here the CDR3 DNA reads TGTGCCAGCAGCCAAGATACAGTCCAAGAGACCCAGTACTTC.

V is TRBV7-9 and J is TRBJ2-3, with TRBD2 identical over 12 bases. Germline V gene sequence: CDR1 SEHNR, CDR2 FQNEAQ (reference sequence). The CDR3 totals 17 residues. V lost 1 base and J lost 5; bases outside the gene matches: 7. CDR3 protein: CASSLGASGREGDTQYF. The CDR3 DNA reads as TGTGCCAGCAGCTTAGGGGCTAGCGGGAGGGAAGGAGATACGCAGTATTTT.

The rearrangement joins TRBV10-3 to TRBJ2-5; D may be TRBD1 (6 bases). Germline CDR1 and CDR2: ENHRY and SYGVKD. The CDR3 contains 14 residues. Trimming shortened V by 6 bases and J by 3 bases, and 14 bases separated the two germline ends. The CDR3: CAIRDSGPEETQYF. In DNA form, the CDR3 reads TGTGCCATCAGGGACAGCGGACCTGAAGAGACCCAGTACTTC.

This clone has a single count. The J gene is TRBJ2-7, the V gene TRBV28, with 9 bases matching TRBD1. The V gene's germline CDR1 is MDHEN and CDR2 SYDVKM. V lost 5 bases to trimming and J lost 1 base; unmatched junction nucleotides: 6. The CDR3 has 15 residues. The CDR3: CASSPGTGLSYEQYF. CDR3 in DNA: TGTGCCAGCAGTCCCGGGACAGGGTTGTCCTACGAGCAGTACTTC.

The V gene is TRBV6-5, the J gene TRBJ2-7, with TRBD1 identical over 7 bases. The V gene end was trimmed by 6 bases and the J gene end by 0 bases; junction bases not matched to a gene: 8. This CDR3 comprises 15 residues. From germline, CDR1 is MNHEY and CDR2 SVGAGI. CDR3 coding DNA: TGTGCCAGCAGCTCGGGACAGCTTAGCTCCTACGAGCAGTACTTC. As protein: CASSSGQLSSYEQYF.